The entry below describes one TCR beta chain. Cohorts were assigned according to the clinical history that participants reported. Exposed study participants had met a COVID-19 case within 2 weeks before entry. Per the study methods: Estimated nucleated cell counts came from reference gene primer amplification. Repertoires were generated with immunoSEQ multiplex PCR, while TCRdb's copy carries only in-frame clones and drops some. That table furnishes V, J and clone size, whereas the DNA furnished D and trimming. There are about 260,000 clones in the sample; 85% to 90% occur only once, and over 0.85% lies in the top ten. This record comes from a study of blood T cell repertoires in COVID-19. Study as a whole: The samples span acute and convalescent COVID-19 from the United States, Italy and Spain.

CDR1 and CDR2 (germline): SGHRS, YFSETQ. Trimming took 0 bases from V and 5 from J, leaving 11 bases between them. This CDR3 has 14 amino acids. This receptor was obtained from a man in his forties or fifties who had been exposed to COVID-19. The chain uses TRBV5-1 and TRBJ1-2; D might be TRBD1 (5 bases). Sequencing was done on a sample of PBMCs or T cells enriched from blood (not recorded which). The DNA of the CDR3 is TGCGCCAGCAGCTTGGGGACAAATTCTTATGGCTACACCTTC. Protein sequence: CASSLGTNSYGYTF.